Listed here are 18 T cell receptor beta chains from one sample, sequenced in a study of CD8+ T cells in alopecia areata. Sorting used CD4, CD8alpha, NKG2D, NKG2ACE and other markers on pooled cutaneous lymph node cells. Sequencing relied on a cDNA template that was reverse transcribed from extracted RNA. Using immunoSEQ multiplex PCR, the repertoire was profiled, and TCRdb retains in-frame clones only, with some absent. The sample yields over 250,000 clones, without any singletons. Sequencing was performed on CD4+ T cells sorted from a lymph node. The receptors derive from a C3H/HeJ mouse with alopecia areata. As its MHC haplotype, the strain has H2-k.

In the case of this clone: Germline and genes: mouse. Coverage ceases 4 residues before the CDR3 finishes, and the germline J gene fills in the end. The genes are TRBV14 and TRBJ2-1; D call uncertain. The CDR3 extends over 15 amino acids. CDR1 and CDR2 from the germline V gene are SGHDT and FRDEAV. V gave up 1 base and J gave up 2 bases, with 10 bases separating them. CDR3 DNA, as far as it was read: TGTGCCAGCAGTTTCCCAGATCTGGACTATGCT. This encodes CASSFPDLDYA. In full, the CDR3 reads CASSFPDLDYAEQFF.

This clone occurred a few times. Gene names and germline match the mouse. Sequencing ends 4 residues short of the CDR3 end; the germline J gene provides the rest. V gene TRBV13-1 combines with J gene TRBJ2-7, with no clear D. The V end lost 2 bases, the J end lost 1 base, and 4 bases lay between the germline ends. This CDR3 region has 12 residues. The V gene's germline CDR1 is NSHNY and CDR2 SYGAGN. The sequenced part of the CDR3 DNA is TGTGCCAGCAGTGAATGGTCCTAT. Amino acid sequence: CASSEWSY. The whole CDR3 sequence reads CASSEWSYEQYF.

This clone was seen a handful of times. Any gene name here is a mouse gene name. The read comes to an end 4 residues before the CDR3 does, leaving the germline J gene to fill in the end. The chain uses TRBV13-1 and TRBJ1-1; 11 nucleotides agree with TRBD1. Germline assignment: CDR1 NSHNY and CDR2 SYGAGN. After removal of 7 bases from V and 1 base from J, the junction contained 3 bases not matched to a gene. CDR3 size: 14 residues. The sequenced CDR3 bases are TGTGCCAGCCCGGACAGGGGGCGAAACACA. This gives the protein CASPDRGRNT. From start to end, the CDR3 is CASPDRGRNTEVFF.

This clone was seen a handful of times. Mouse gene names apply. The CDR3 extends 4 residues past the end of the read, so its final part is completed from the germline J gene. The genes are TRBV5 and TRBJ1-1, with 8 nucleotides matching TRBD1. The CDR3 extends over 14 amino acids. Germline values: CDR1 LGHNA, CDR2 YNLKQL (reference sequence). The DNA read from the CDR3 is TGTGCCAGCAGCACCTCCTTACAGGGGGCA. This encodes CASSTSLQGA. The CDR3, in full, reads CASSTSLQGAEVFF.

Comment on this clone: Gene names are mouse gene names. From the germline J gene comes the end of the CDR3, since the read stops 4 residues before it. This chain joins TRBV13-1 and TRBJ1-2; weak D call: TRBD1 (6 bases). The CDR3 loop spans 14 amino acids. Germline CDR1 reads NSHNY; CDR2 reads SYGAGN. V lost 3 bases, J lost 1 base, and 10 bases lay in between. The CDR3 DNA, read in part, is TGTGCCAGCAGTGGACACAGGGTAAACTCC. Translation gives CASSGHRVNS. The complete CDR3 protein is CASSGHRVNSDYTF.

This clone has only a few counts. The genes and germline here are from mouse. The read ends 4 residues before the CDR3 terminus; that terminus is restored from the germline J gene. The rearrangement uses TRBV13-1 and TRBJ2-7, with TRBD1 identical over 7 bases. The CDR3 consists of 13 residues. Germline values: CDR1 NSHNY, CDR2 SYGAGN. Partial CDR3 DNA: TGTGCCAGCAGTGGGGGGACAGCCAAT. Its protein product is CASSGGTAN. The CDR3, in full, reads CASSGGTANEQYF.

Only a few counts were recorded for this clone. Gene names refer to mouse genes. Sequencing ends 4 residues short of the CDR3 end; the germline J gene provides the rest. The chain is built from TRBV17 and TRBJ2-1; tentatively, D is TRBD2 (6 bases). Germline lookup yields CDR1 MNHDT and CDR2 YYDKIL. V was trimmed by 4 bases and J by 1 base, leaving 8 bases between them. The CDR3 covers 14 residues. The sequenced CDR3 bases are TGTGCTAGCAGTACACTGGGAAACTATGCT. Protein sequence: CASSTLGNYA. Given in full, the CDR3 is CASSTLGNYAEQFF.

A remark on this clone: Here the gene names and germline are mouse. The read ends 4 residues early relative to the CDR3; the germline J gene fills the gap. This sequence joins TRBV19 and TRBJ1-1; 7 bases agree with TRBD1. Germline V gene lookup returns CDR1 FNHDT and CDR2 SITEND (reference sequence). The CDR3 has 14 residues. The junction had 5 bases not matched to a gene; V was cut back by 3 bases and J by 3 bases. The sequenced CDR3 bases are TGTGCCAGCAGTACCACAGGGGCGGACACA. It yields the protein CASSTTGADT. In full, the CDR3 reads CASSTTGADTEVFF.

Details on this clone: Gene names and germline refer to mouse. The read gets to within 4 residues of the CDR3 end, and the germline J gene fills in the rest. This sample also contains other DNA sequences that code for the same CDR3. The chain uses TRBV31 and TRBJ2-3, with 8 bases aligning to TRBD2. The CDR3 is 16 residues long. Germline trimming cut 0 bases from V and 0 bases from J; bases unmatched to any gene: 5. Germline V CDR1 and CDR2: GKSSPN, SITVG. The sequenced part of the CDR3 DNA is TGTGCCTGGAGTCTACGCACTGGGGGTAGTGCAGAA. Its translation is CAWSLRTGGSAE. The whole CDR3 protein reads CAWSLRTGGSAETLYF.

This clone has a handful of counts. Gene names denote mouse genes. Read coverage stops 4 residues before the CDR3 terminus; the germline J gene supplies the remainder. V is TRBV13-1 and J is TRBJ2-1, with D possibly TRBD2 on 5 matching bases. Trimming shortened V by 0 bases and J by 1 base, and 8 bases separated the two germline ends. Germline V CDR1 and CDR2: NSHNY, SYGAGN. The CDR3 is made up of 15 amino acids. The CDR3 reads CASSDDGVNYAEQFF. CDR3 DNA (partial): TGTGCCAGCAGTGATGATGGGGTGAACTATGCT.

Notes on this clone: Germline and genes: mouse. The CDR3 extends 4 residues past the end of the read, so its final part is completed from the germline J gene. Other nucleotide sequences from this sample produce the same CDR3. The rearrangement joins TRBV1 to TRBJ1-2, with 8 bases lining up with TRBD1. The germline V gene encodes CDR1 NSQYPW and CDR2 LRSPGD (reference sequence). Unmatched junction bases numbered 4, after V lost 0 bases and J lost 4 bases. The CDR3 length is 15 residues. The sequenced part of the CDR3 DNA is TGCACCTGCAGTGCAGATCCAGGGGGCTCCTCC. This translates into CTCSADPGGSS. The complete CDR3 protein is CTCSADPGGSSDYTF.

Details on this clone: Gene names denote mouse genes. The part of the CDR3 DNA that was read is TGTGCTAGCAGTAGGGAGTCCTCGACTGGGGGCCAAGAC. It codes for CASSRESSTGGQD. The entire CDR3 protein reads CASSRESSTGGQDTQYF. The chain is built from TRBV17 and TRBJ2-5; 9 nucleotides match TRBD2. The read ends 4 residues before the CDR3 terminus; that terminus is restored from the germline J gene. Germline CDR1 is MNHDT and CDR2 is YYDKIL. This CDR3 region has 17 residues. J lost 2 bases, V lost 3 bases, and 9 bases had no gene match.

This clone has just a few counts. Gene names denote mouse genes. From the germline J gene comes the end of the CDR3, since the read stops 4 residues before it. The chain employs TRBV5 and TRBJ2-5; 10 bases agree with TRBD2. Germline CDR1 is LGHNA and CDR2 is YNLKQL (reference sequence). After removal of 4 bases from V and 0 bases from J, the junction contained 4 bases not matched to a gene. The CDR3 is 16 residues long. CDR3 bases read: TGTGCCAGCAGCCGACTGGGGGGCGTTAACCAAGAC. Translating gives CASSRLGGVNQD. The full CDR3 reads CASSRLGGVNQDTQYF.

As to this clone: Each gene name is a mouse one. The CDR3 goes on 3 residues after the read ends, and that part is filled in from the germline J gene. The gene calls are TRBV31 and TRBJ1-6; 9 bases are shared with TRBD1. TRBJ1-6 qualifies as an ORF whose function is uncertain. The CDR3 totals 15 residues. J was trimmed by 6 bases and V by 0 bases; bases with no gene match: 3. CDR1 is GKSSPN and CDR2 is SITVG in the germline V gene. CDR3 bases read: TGTGCCTGGAGTCTGAGGGACAGGGCTAATTCGCCC. Encoded protein: CAWSLRDRANSP. The CDR3 as a whole reads CAWSLRDRANSPLYF.

As to this clone: Gene names are the mouse ones. The missing CDR3 end, 4 residues past where the read stops, is filled in from the germline J gene. The V gene is TRBV5, the J gene TRBJ2-7; 14 positions match TRBD2. Per the germline V gene, CDR1 is LGHNA and CDR2 is YNLKQL (reference sequence). CDR3 length equals 16 residues. The CDR3 sequence: CASSLRDWGGADEQYF. The DNA read from the CDR3 is TGTGCCAGCAGCCTTCGGGACTGGGGGGGCGCTGAT.

This clone occurred a few times. The germline and genes are mouse ones. The CDR3 extends 4 residues past the end of the read, so its final part is completed from the germline J gene. The chain couples TRBV12-1 to TRBJ2-5; the D is unclear. CDR1 is SGHSN, CDR2 HYEKVE, per germline. This CDR3 has 13 amino acids. The DNA read from the CDR3 is TGTGCCAGCTCTCACAGCCCACAGGAC. It specifies CASSHSPQD. In full, the CDR3 reads CASSHSPQDTQYF.

There are a few counts of this clone. The genes and germline here are from mouse. The read ends 4 residues early relative to the CDR3; the germline J gene fills the gap. The rearrangement links TRBV5 to TRBJ2-1; 9 bases match TRBD1. The CDR3 runs to 15 residues. Germline V gives CDR1 LGHNA, CDR2 YNLKQL (reference sequence). V trimming: 4 bases; J trimming: 3 bases; junction bases outside the gene matches: 4. The CDR3 DNA, read in part, is TGTGCCAGCAGCCCCCGGACAGGGGCCTATGCT. Protein sequence: CASSPRTGAYA. The complete CDR3 sequence is CASSPRTGAYAEQFF.

For this clone: Each gene name is a mouse one. The read comes to an end 4 residues before the CDR3 does, leaving the germline J gene to fill in the end. The V call is TRBV13-3, the J call TRBJ1-1, with D perhaps TRBD1 (6 bases). The length of the CDR3 is 14 residues. V gave up 6 bases and J gave up 1 base, with 13 bases separating them. Per the germline V gene, CDR1 is NNHDY and CDR2 is SYVADS. The part of the CDR3 DNA that was read is TGTGCCAGCAAGAGGACAGTACTAAACACA. Translated, it gives CASKRTVLNT. The entire CDR3 sequence reads CASKRTVLNTEVFF.